These 29 T cell receptor beta chains came from one sample sequenced in a study of blood T cell repertoires in COVID-19. Sequenced by immunoSEQ multiplex PCR; TCRdb stores in-frame clones only, minus some. The repertoire holds approximately 250,000 clones, with 75% to 85% as singletons. Sequenced: peripheral blood. These receptors came from a woman in her fifties or sixties with acute or convalescent COVID-19.

The rearrangement uses TRBV16 and TRBJ1-5; the D is unclear. Between the trimmed V and J ends, which lost 0 bases and 5 bases, there was a span of 8 bases. Germline CDR1 KGHSY, CDR2 FQNENV. The CDR3 covers 14 residues. Here the CDR3 DNA reads TGTGCCAGCAGCCAATCTAATTCCGATCAGCCCCAGCATTTT. Protein sequence: CASSQSNSDQPQHF.

The gene calls are TRBV5-1 and TRBJ1-6, with no clear D. The V gene lost 1 base and the J gene lost 2 bases, with 16 bases spanning the gap. The CDR3 runs to 18 residues. Germline values: CDR1 SGHRS, CDR2 YFSETQ. This chain's CDR3 is CASSLIGPGTAYNSPLHF. The DNA of the CDR3 is TGCGCCAGCAGCTTGATAGGTCCAGGTACCGCCTATAATTCACCCCTCCACTTT. Based on the CDR3 plus reference TRBV5-1 and TRBJ1-6, the full variable domain is KAGVTQTPRYLIKTRGQQVTLSCSPISGHRSVSWYQQTPGQGLQFLFEYFSETQRNKGNFPGRFSGRQFSNSRSEMNVSTLELGDSALYLCASSLIGPGTAYNSPLHFGNGTRLTVT.

V and J are TRBV18 and TRBJ2-2; D is possibly TRBD2 (5 bases). CDR1 and CDR2 (germline): KGHSH, LQKENI. The V gene lost 4 bases and the J gene lost 5 bases, with 17 bases spanning the gap. The CDR3 sequence is 16 residues long. The CDR3 protein is CASSLAPRRGTGELFF. For the CDR3, the DNA is TGTGCCAGCTCACTCGCGCCACGACGGGGAACCGGGGAGCTGTTTTTT.

This chain joins TRBV4-2 and TRBJ1-5; perhaps TRBD1 as D (6 bases). The V gene's germline CDR1 is LGHNA and CDR2 YNFKEQ. The CDR3 totals 15 residues. The germline V and J ends were trimmed by 2 bases and 0 bases, with 8 bases remaining between them. CDR3: CASSQTGYSNQPQHF. DNA of the CDR3: TGTGCCAGCAGCCAAACAGGGTATAGCAATCAGCCCCAGCATTTT.

This clone came up once. The gene calls are TRBV2 and TRBJ1-4; 7 bases are shared with TRBD1. Germline trimming cut 8 bases from V and 7 bases from J; bases unmatched to any gene: 13. This CDR3 spans 15 amino acids. Germline CDR1 SNHLY, CDR2 FYNNEI. CDR3 in DNA: TGTGCCAGCCAACTCGAAAGGGGGCTGGGTGAAAAACTGTTTTTT. Translated: CASQLERGLGEKLFF.

This clone has just a few counts. This chain joins TRBV5-4 and TRBJ1-6, with D hard to call. With 0 bases removed from V and 0 bases from J, the gap between germline ends came to 7 bases. The CDR3 has 16 amino acids. The V gene's germline CDR1 is SGHNT and CDR2 YYREEE (reference sequence). The CDR3 spells CASSLGASSYNSPLHF. CDR3 sequence (DNA): TGTGCCAGCAGCTTGGGGGCGAGCTCCTATAATTCACCCCTCCACTTT.

The chain uses TRBV2 and TRBJ1-2; 9 bases map to TRBD1. Germline CDR1 is SNHLY and CDR2 is FYNNEI. J was trimmed by 7 bases and V by 6 bases; bases with no gene match: 6. This CDR3 region has 13 residues. The CDR3 DNA reads TGTGCCAGCAGCGCCGGGACAGGGTTTGGCTACACCTTC. Amino acid sequence: CASSAGTGFGYTF.

In its sample, this clone was seen once. DNA for the CDR3: TGTGCCAGCAGCTTAGCGGGAGGGCATTCCTACGAGCAGTACTTC. Its protein is CASSLAGGHSYEQYF. The J gene is TRBJ2-7, the V gene TRBV7-2; TRBD2 agrees at 7 bases. J was trimmed by 1 base and V by 0 bases; bases with no gene match: 3. This CDR3 comprises 15 residues. Germline V CDR1 and CDR2: SGHTA, FQGNSA.

The rearrangement uses TRBV5-8 and TRBJ2-4, with 7 bases that match TRBD1. Trimming at V came to 4 bases and at J to 6 bases, leaving 7 bases not matched to a gene. The CDR3 is 14 amino acids. Germline V gives CDR1 SGHTS, CDR2 YDEGEE. The CDR3 sequence is CASSDLTGTNIQYF. CDR3 coding DNA: TGTGCCAGCAGCGACCTGACAGGGACAAACATTCAGTACTTC.

The gene calls are TRBV5-5 and TRBJ2-2; 8 bases map to TRBD2. The CDR3 length is 15 residues. J was trimmed by 2 bases and V by 3 bases; bases with no gene match: 3. Germline V CDR1 and CDR2: SGHKS, YYEKEE (reference sequence). The CDR3 DNA is TGTGCCAGCAGCTACGGGGGGGCCAACACCGGGGAGCTGTTTTTT. It encodes CASSYGGANTGELFF.

The chain joins TRBV19 to TRBJ2-1, with a weak D call TRBD2 (7 bases). The CDR3 totals 14 residues. CDR1 LNHDA and CDR2 SQIVND come from the germline V gene (reference sequence). The V end lost 5 bases, the J end lost 7 bases, and 15 bases lay between the germline ends. The chain's CDR3 is CASSGGGPTNEQFF. In DNA, the CDR3 is TGTGCCAGTAGTGGGGGGGGCCCTACGAATGAGCAGTTCTTC.

The chain employs TRBV19 and TRBJ1-1; 8 bases are shared with TRBD1. V lost 11 bases, J lost 5 bases, and 16 bases stayed unmatched. The germline gives CDR1 LNHDA, CDR2 SQIVND (reference sequence). The CDR3 runs to 15 residues. CDR3 protein: CASTGGGQGETEAFF. The CDR3 DNA reads TGTGCCTCCACCGGGGGAGGACAGGGAGAAACTGAAGCTTTCTTT.

V gene TRBV3-1 (or the pseudogene TRBV3-2) combines with J gene TRBJ2-7; D not resolved. The CDR3 runs 14 residues. CDR1 is LGHDT, CDR2 YNNKEL, per germline (reference sequence). Trimming shortened V by 2 bases and J by 3 bases, and 11 bases separated the two germline ends. CDR3 sequence reads: CASSQSSSIYEQYF. DNA for the CDR3: TGTGCCAGCAGCCAAAGCTCAAGCATCTACGAGCAGTACTTC.

V gene TRBV6-1 combines with J gene TRBJ2-1; 8 bases agree with TRBD2. The CDR3 length is 16 residues. V shed 2 bases, J shed 7 bases, and the junction held 10 bases outside the gene matches. Germline loops: CDR1 MNHNS, CDR2 SASEGT. CDR3 sequence (DNA): TGTGCCAGCAGTGAATTGGTTCTAGCGGGTCTGAATGAGCAGTTCTTC. Its translation: CASSELVLAGLNEQFF.

This clone was observed a few times. The V and J genes are TRBV2 and TRBJ2-1; TRBD2 is a possible D gene (7 bases). Trimming removed 5 bases at V and 2 bases at J, with 10 bases between. The CDR3 sequence is 14 residues long. The germline V gene encodes CDR1 SNHLY and CDR2 FYNNEI. The CDR3 loop reads CASSSGGAYNEQFF. For the CDR3, the DNA is TGTGCCAGCAGTTCGGGGGGCGCCTACAATGAGCAGTTCTTC.

This chain links TRBV5-4 with TRBJ2-7; D possibly corresponds to TRBD1 (5 bases). The CDR3 is 15 residues long. Germline V CDR1 and CDR2: SGHNT, YYREEE (reference sequence). Trimming removed 4 bases at V and 3 bases at J, with 17 bases between. The CDR3 DNA is TGTGCCAGCAGCCCTCCTCCCCCAGGGAACTACGAGCAGTACTTC. It translates to CASSPPPPGNYEQYF.

The V and J genes are TRBV19 and TRBJ2-7; D is unclear. Trimming took 1 base from V and 3 from J, leaving 7 bases between them. Germline CDR1 is LNHDA and CDR2 is SQIVND (reference sequence). The CDR3 loop spans 13 amino acids. The CDR3 protein is CASSIAVLYEQYF. For the CDR3, the DNA is TGTGCCAGTAGTATAGCGGTTCTCTACGAGCAGTACTTC.

The chain joins TRBV7-2 to TRBJ1-6; possible D gene TRBD1, 6 bases. This CDR3 region has 14 residues. Germline lookup yields CDR1 SGHTA and CDR2 FQGNSA. Deletions cut 5 bases from V and 16 bases from J, with 21 bases between. The CDR3 DNA is TGTGCCAGCAGCAGTAACATGGGGGCTTTCTCTCTCCACTTT. Amino acid sequence: CASSSNMGAFSLHF.

The rearrangement joins TRBV24-1 to TRBJ1-5; D is ambiguous. Germline V CDR1 and CDR2: KGHDR, SFDVKD. Trimming pared 0 bases from V and 7 bases from J, leaving 6 bases between. CDR3 length equals 13 residues. The CDR3 DNA reads as TGTGCCACCAGTGATTTGCTCGGGCAGCCCCAGCATTTT. Protein sequence: CATSDLLGQPQHF.

The chain recombines TRBV6-4 with TRBJ2-1, with TRBD2 matching 8 bases. Losses at the gene ends were 7 bases for V and 3 bases for J; bases not matched to a gene: 8. The CDR3 totals 15 residues. Germline assignment: CDR1 MRHNA and CDR2 SNTAGT. CDR3 coding DNA: TGTGCCAGCAAACCGAGGAGCGGGAGCTACAATGAGCAGTTCTTC. Its translation is CASKPRSGSYNEQFF.

The V call is TRBV19, the J call TRBJ1-5, with unresolved D. The V end was cut by 7 bases, the J end by 2 bases, with 6 bases between. CDR1 LNHDA and CDR2 SQIVND come from the germline V gene (reference sequence). The CDR3 is 12 residues long. As DNA, the CDR3 is TGTGCCAGTAAAATCGGCAATCAGCCCCAGCATTTT. As protein: CASKIGNQPQHF.

The V gene is TRBV14, the J gene TRBJ2-2, with 9 bases lining up with TRBD1. The junction had 10 bases not matched to a gene; V was cut back by 6 bases and J by 2 bases. This CDR3 contains 17 residues. The germline gives CDR1 SGHDN, CDR2 FVKESK. CDR3 in amino acids: CASSLYRGLINTGELFF. The CDR3 coding sequence is TGTGCCAGCAGTCTTTACAGGGGGCTTATAAACACCGGGGAGCTGTTTTTT.

The chain is built from TRBV2 and TRBJ2-3; no firm D call. Germline V gene lookup returns CDR1 SNHLY and CDR2 FYNNEI. V was trimmed by 6 bases and J by 2 bases, leaving 6 bases between them. This CDR3 comprises 12 residues. Here the CDR3 DNA reads TGTGCCAGCAGGTCCAACACAGATACGCAGTATTTT. Its protein product is CASRSNTDTQYF.

The V and J genes are TRBV12-3 or TRBV12-4 and TRBJ1-6; D is possibly TRBD1 (5 bases). The V and J ends lost 6 bases and 7 bases respectively, with 10 bases between them. This CDR3 is built from 13 residues. In nucleotides, the CDR3 is TGTGCCAGCAGCCTGACAGAGAATTCACCCCTCCACTTT. It translates to CASSLTENSPLHF.

The sample holds a few counts of this clone. The V gene is TRBV7-7, the J gene TRBJ2-5, with D hard to call. The V end was cut by 1 base, the J end by 1 base, with 4 bases between. The length of the CDR3 is 13 residues. Germline V lookup: CDR1 SSHAT, CDR2 FNYEAQ (reference sequence). The CDR3: CASSLGLQETQYF. CDR3 coding DNA: TGTGCCAGCAGCTTAGGACTCCAAGAGACCCAGTACTTC.

V gene TRBV28 combines with J gene TRBJ1-2; TRBD1 matches at 7 bases. Germline CDR1 and CDR2: MDHEN and SYDVKM. V dropped 4 bases and J dropped 6; count of bases not matched to a gene: 2. The CDR3 extends over 12 amino acids. CDR3: CASSSGTDGYTF. The CDR3 nucleotides read TGTGCCAGCAGTTCGGGGACAGATGGCTACACCTTC.

V and J are TRBV7-8 and TRBJ2-1, with D uncertain. Germline V gene sequence: CDR1 SGHVS, CDR2 FQNEAQ. V was trimmed by 1 base and J by 5 bases, leaving 6 bases between them. The CDR3 runs to 13 residues. CDR3 coding DNA: TGTGCCAGCAGCTTAGTTGGCCACAATGAGCAGTTCTTC. This encodes CASSLVGHNEQFF.

This chain uses TRBV12-3 or TRBV12-4 with TRBJ1-5, with D maybe TRBD1 (6 bases). Deletions cut 11 bases from V and 6 bases from J, with 17 bases between. The CDR3 covers 13 residues. The CDR3 is CAVCKDRAQPQHF. The CDR3 region has the DNA TGTGCCGTCTGTAAGGACAGAGCTCAGCCCCAGCATTTT.

The CDR3 nucleotides read TGTGCCAGCAGCGAGAGGGGGCGACAGGATGCGGGCTACACCTTC. It specifies CASSERGRQDAGYTF. V usage is TRBV9 and J usage is TRBJ1-2, with 7 bases identical to TRBD1. The trim removed 3 bases at V and 8 bases at J, leaving 13 bases unmatched. Germline V gene data show CDR1 as SGDLS and CDR2 as YYNGEE. The CDR3 runs to 15 residues.